Described below is a single TCR beta chain sequence and its context. As originally analysed: Estimation of nucleated cell counts relied on the amplification of reference gene primers. The data were produced by immunoSEQ multiplex PCR, yet TCRdb's version contains in-frame clones alone and is incomplete. Clonal size and the V and J genes are those of that table, whereas D and trimming came from the DNA. The data hold 200,000 or so clones, with roughly 87% observed a single time. This entry comes from a study of blood T cell repertoires in COVID-19. Among Cohort 3 donors, those recovered had two negative PCRs, clearance, or symptom resolution. V trimming: 7 bases; J trimming: 2 bases; junction bases outside the gene matches: 4. CDR3 length equals 13 residues.

The source material was PBMCs or T cells enriched from blood (not recorded which). The rearrangement links TRBV12-3 or TRBV12-4 to TRBJ2-5, with TRBD2 matching over 7 bases. The TCR comes from a man aged 30 to 39 who had recovered from COVID-19. This chain's CDR3 is CASNYGGQETQYF. CDR3 sequence (DNA): TGTGCCAGCAATTACGGGGGGCAAGAGACCCAGTACTTC.